These 18 T cell receptor beta chains were sequenced from one sample in a study of blood T cell repertoires in COVID-19. The repertoire was sequenced with immunoSEQ multiplex PCR; TCRdb's copy has only in-frame clones and lacks some. The sample lists some 83,000 clones; about 91% were seen once. Material: peripheral blood. The receptors here all came from a man aged 55 to 69 with acute or convalescent COVID-19.

This rearrangement joins TRBV7-9 to TRBJ1-2, with TRBD1 matching over 9 bases. V trimming: 5 bases; J trimming: 8 bases; junction bases outside the gene matches: 9. Germline CDR1 and CDR2: SEHNR and FQNEAQ (reference sequence). The CDR3 consists of 14 residues. The chain's CDR3 is CASSGDRDRRGYTF. The DNA for the CDR3 is TGTGCCAGCAGCGGGGACAGGGATCGACGGGGCTACACCTTC.

This chain connects TRBV7-6 to TRBJ2-7, with 9 bases fitting TRBD1. Looked up from germline, CDR1 is SGHVS and CDR2 is FNYEAQ. After removal of 4 bases from V and 1 base from J, the junction contained 2 bases not matched to a gene. This CDR3 contains 14 residues. This CDR3 is CASSYGTGSYEQYF. As DNA, the CDR3 is TGTGCCAGCAGCTATGGGACAGGGTCCTACGAGCAGTACTTC. Using reference TRBV7-6 and TRBJ2-7 for the parts outside the CDR3, the full variable domain is GAGVSQSPRYKVTKRGQDVALRCDPISGHVSLYWYRQALGQGPEFLTYFNYEAQQDKSGLPNDRFSAERPEGSISTLTIQRTEQRDSAMYRCASSYGTGSYEQYFGPGTRLTVT.

The chain uses TRBV3-1 (or the pseudogene TRBV3-2) and TRBJ2-1; 7 bases agree with TRBD2. Germline V lookup: CDR1 LGHDT, CDR2 YNNKEL (reference sequence). Germline trimming cut 3 bases from V and 4 bases from J; bases unmatched to any gene: 6. The length of the CDR3 is 15 residues. The DNA for the CDR3 is TGTGCCAGCAGCCAGGCGGGGGACCCTTACAATGAGCAGTTCTTC. This sequence encodes CASSQAGDPYNEQFF.

The V call is TRBV7-6, the J call TRBJ2-2; D gene uncertain. The V gene lost 5 bases and the J gene lost 6 bases, with 16 bases spanning the gap. CDR1 SGHVS and CDR2 FNYEAQ come from the germline V gene. This CDR3 comprises 15 residues. CDR3 sequence: CASSQPRGSSGELFF. The CDR3 nucleotides are TGTGCCAGCAGCCAACCCCGCGGTAGCTCCGGGGAGCTGTTTTTT.

V and J are TRBV7-9 and TRBJ1-2, with 7 bases fitting TRBD1. The CDR3 is 13 residues long. After removal of 1 base from V and 8 bases from J, the junction contained 4 bases not matched to a gene. Germline V gene data show CDR1 as SEHNR and CDR2 as FQNEAQ (reference sequence). The CDR3 spells CASSLGQGEGYTF. CDR3 sequence (DNA): TGTGCCAGCAGCTTAGGGCAGGGGGAAGGCTACACCTTC.

V usage is TRBV7-9 and J usage is TRBJ2-1; 8 nucleotides match TRBD2. Per the germline V gene, CDR1 is SEHNR and CDR2 is FQNEAQ (reference sequence). J gave up 9 bases and V 1 base, and 2 bases lay outside the gene matches. This CDR3 is built from 13 residues. Here the CDR3 DNA reads TGTGCCAGCAGCTTAGGCGGGGGGTTTGAGCAGTTCTTC. This sequence encodes CASSLGGGFEQFF. The full variable domain, completed using reference TRBV7-9 and TRBJ2-1, is DTGVSQNPRHKITKRGQNVTFRCDPISEHNRLYWYRQTLGQGPEFLTYFQNEAQLEKSRLLSDRFSAERPKGSFSTLEIQRTEQGDSAMYLCASSLGGGFEQFFGPGTRLTVL.

The chain carries TRBV5-8 and TRBJ1-2; D might be TRBD1 (5 bases). Between the trimmed V and J ends, which lost 4 bases and 2 bases, there was a span of 9 bases. The germline V gene has CDR1 SGHTS and CDR2 YDEGEE. The CDR3 consists of 13 residues. The CDR3 sequence: CASSRDRNYGYTF. DNA of the CDR3: TGTGCCAGCAGCCGCGACAGAAACTATGGCTACACCTTC.

The CDR3 DNA sequence: TGCAGCGTTGCCCACTCGAACACTGAAGCTTTCTTT. Amino acid sequence: CSVAHSNTEAFF. The chain links TRBV29-1 to TRBJ1-1; D unresolved. The length of the CDR3 is 12 residues. From germline, CDR1 is SQVTM and CDR2 ANQGSEA. The V gene lost 4 bases and the J gene lost 1 base, with 7 bases spanning the gap.

The gene calls are TRBV5-1 and TRBJ2-2; no firm D call. The CDR3 sequence is 16 residues long. The germline CDR1 and CDR2 sequences are SGHRS and YFSETQ. Trimming pared 1 base from V and 1 base from J, leaving 11 bases between. CDR3 in amino acids: CASSLSTNGNTGELFF. In nucleotides, the CDR3 is TGCGCCAGCAGCTTGAGCACGAATGGGAACACCGGGGAGCTGTTTTTT.

V gene TRBV19 combines with J gene TRBJ2-6, with TRBD1 as a possible D gene (5 bases). The CDR3 runs 14 residues. Germline-derived CDR1 and CDR2 are LNHDA and SQIVND (reference sequence). Deletions cut 6 bases from V and 2 bases from J, with 8 bases between. CDR3 residues: CASRQGTGANVLTF. CDR3 DNA sequence: TGTGCCAGTAGGCAGGGAACTGGGGCCAACGTCCTGACTTTC.

V gene TRBV5-6 combines with J gene TRBJ1-4; tentatively, D is TRBD1 (6 bases). CDR3 size: 14 residues. Germline lookup yields CDR1 SGHDT and CDR2 YYEEEE. V lost 1 base and J 8 bases, leaving 12 bases between the germline ends. CDR3 residues: CASSLIGQPEKLFF. CDR3 sequence (DNA): TGTGCCAGCAGCTTGATCGGACAGCCCGAAAAACTGTTTTTT.

V gene TRBV18 combines with J gene TRBJ2-4; 10 bases agree with TRBD1. V was pared by 4 bases and J by 7 bases, with 1 base of the junction left unmatched. The germline V gene encodes CDR1 KGHSH and CDR2 LQKENI. The CDR3 loop spans 13 amino acids. CDR3 protein: CASSQTGGNIQYF. CDR3 in DNA: TGTGCCAGCTCACAGACAGGGGGCAACATTCAGTACTTC.

This clone was found a few times. This sequence joins TRBV11-2 and TRBJ1-2; 8 bases agree with TRBD1. This CDR3 contains 15 residues. Germline V lookup: CDR1 SGHAT, CDR2 FQNNGV. V was clipped by 4 bases and J by 7 bases; unmatched bases: 11. The CDR3 sequence: CASSSNGQGVSGYTF. The CDR3 DNA reads TGTGCCAGCAGCTCCAATGGACAGGGAGTGAGTGGCTACACCTTC.

The CDR3 reads CASSLELAGGRSDTQYF. For the CDR3, the DNA is TGTGCCAGCAGCTTGGAACTAGCGGGGGGGAGGTCAGATACGCAGTATTTT. The chain has TRBV5-6 and TRBJ2-3; 13 nucleotides match TRBD2. The CDR3 contains 17 residues. The germline V gene has CDR1 SGHDT and CDR2 YYEEEE. With 0 bases clipped from V and 4 bases from J, the junction kept 5 bases outside the gene matches. The variable domain in full, with the rest retrieved from reference TRBV5-6 and TRBJ2-3, is DAGVTQSPTHLIKTRGQQVTLRCSPKSGHDTVSWYQQALGQGPQFIFQYYEEEERQRGNFPDRFSGHQFPNYSSELNVNALLLGDSALYLCASSLELAGGRSDTQYFGPGTRLTVL.

The chain uses TRBV6-5 and TRBJ1-5; TRBD1 matches at 7 bases. The trim removed 2 bases at V and 7 bases at J, leaving 8 bases unmatched. The CDR3 loop spans 15 amino acids. Germline CDR1 and CDR2: MNHEY and SVGAGI. CDR3 bases: TGTGCCAGCAGTTACCTAGCAGGGGGTGGGCAGCCCCAGCATTTT. Translating gives CASSYLAGGGQPQHF.

The chain links TRBV12-1 to TRBJ1-1; the table's TRBD1 call for D was not verified on the DNA. TRBV12-1 is classified as a pseudogene. The CDR3 is 17 residues long. The CDR3 region has the DNA TGTGCCAGCAGCGCGTGTCCCGGGACAGGGGGCCTCACTGAAGCTTTCTTT. Protein sequence: CASSACPGTGGLTEAFF.

CDR3 sequence reads: CASSTTDYEQYF. CDR3 sequence (DNA): TGTGCCAGCTCAACAACAGACTACGAGCAGTACTTC. The chain has TRBV18 and TRBJ2-7; no reliable D call. The CDR3 runs to 12 residues. CDR1 KGHSH and CDR2 LQKENI come from the germline V gene. V was pared by 5 bases and J by 3 bases, with 8 bases between.

The chain is built from TRBV5-4 and TRBJ1-2; 7 bases are a match to TRBD1. CDR3 size: 13 residues. After removal of 1 base from V and 8 bases from J, the junction contained 5 bases not matched to a gene. Germline V gene data show CDR1 as SGHNT and CDR2 as YYREEE (reference sequence). The CDR3 region has the DNA TGTGCCAGCAGCTTGACAGGGGTGGAAGGCTACACCTTC. Its protein product is CASSLTGVEGYTF.